These 15 T cell receptor beta chains came from one sample sequenced in a study of cytomegalovirus exposure and HLA in healthy donors. The PCR contained 60 Vbeta and 13 Jbeta primers. TCRdb keeps only in-frame clones here, not all; method: immunoSEQ multiplex PCR. The sample carries around 50,000 clones, around three fifths recorded once. Input material: PBMCs. These receptors all stem from a human donor in good health.

The CDR3 sequence: CASSLKQGAYGYTF. DNA of the CDR3: TGCGCCAGCAGCTTGAAACAGGGGGCCTATGGCTACACCTTC. The chain has TRBV5-1 and TRBJ1-2; the match to TRBD1 covers 9 bases. This CDR3 region has 14 residues. The germline CDR1 and CDR2 sequences are SGHRS and YFSETQ. V shed 1 base, J shed 4 bases, and the junction held 2 bases outside the gene matches.

This chain links TRBV5-6 with TRBJ2-3, with a weak D call TRBD1 (6 bases). The CDR3 consists of 16 residues. Between the trimmed V and J ends, which lost 0 bases and 1 base, there was a span of 12 bases. Germline V CDR1 and CDR2: SGHDT, YYEEEE. The CDR3 bases are TGTGCCAGCAGCTTGGAGGTGGACAGTCGCACAGATACGCAGTATTTT. Encoded protein: CASSLEVDSRTDTQYF.

V and J are TRBV7-9 and TRBJ1-1, with a possible D match to TRBD1 (6 bases). Trimming removed 1 base from V and 7 bases from J, with 10 bases in between. The CDR3 covers 13 residues. The germline V gene encodes CDR1 SEHNR and CDR2 FQNEAQ (reference sequence). Written as DNA, the CDR3 is TGTGCCAGCAGCTTAGGACAGGCCGATGAAGCTTTCTTT. Its protein is CASSLGQADEAFF.

The chain carries TRBV5-1 and TRBJ2-7; D possibly corresponds to TRBD2 (5 bases). V was trimmed by 0 bases and J by 0 bases, leaving 10 bases between them. This CDR3 is 15 amino acids long. The germline gives CDR1 SGHRS, CDR2 YFSETQ. The CDR3 reads CASSLAGGGSYEQYF. The CDR3, as DNA: TGCGCCAGCAGCTTGGCCGGAGGTGGCTCCTACGAGCAGTACTTC.

The CDR3 nucleotides are TGTGCCAGCAGCTTAGGGGGGGTAGGGTTGGATACGCAGTATTTT. As protein: CASSLGGVGLDTQYF. The chain is built from TRBV7-3 and TRBJ2-3, with TRBD2 matching over 7 bases. The germline gives CDR1 SGHTA, CDR2 FQGTGA. Trimming cost V 2 bases and J 6 bases; bases outside gene matches: 8. This CDR3 comprises 15 residues. Variable domain in full (rest from reference TRBV7-3 and TRBJ2-3): GAGVSQTPSNKVTEKGKYVELRCDPISGHTALYWYRQSLGQGPEFLIYFQGTGAADDSGLPNDRFFAVRPEGSVSTLKIQRTERGDSAVYLCASSLGGVGLDTQYFGPGTRLTVL.

This clone was detected once. The chain recombines TRBV4-2 with TRBJ2-3; TRBD2 aligns across 12 bases. Germline V gives CDR1 LGHNA, CDR2 YNFKEQ. CDR3 size: 17 residues. The V and J ends lost 2 bases and 2 bases, in that order; junction bases with no gene match: 5. The CDR3 sequence is CASSQRLAGEYTDTQYF. CDR3 nucleotide sequence: TGTGCCAGCAGCCAACGACTAGCGGGGGAATACACAGATACGCAGTATTTT.

The chain uses TRBV15 and TRBJ1-2, with a possible D match to TRBD1 (6 bases). V shed 0 bases and J shed 4 bases, with 9 bases lying between them. The CDR3 is 14 amino acids. Germline CDR1 reads LNHNV; CDR2 reads YYDKDF (reference sequence). CDR3 in amino acids: CATSRDRTVYGYTF. The CDR3 bases are TGTGCCACCAGCAGAGATAGGACAGTCTATGGCTACACCTTC.

This clone has just one count. The rearrangement uses TRBV30 and TRBJ2-1; 7 nucleotides align to TRBD1. The CDR3 covers 14 residues. CDR1 is GTSNPN and CDR2 is SVGIG in the germline V gene (reference sequence). V was clipped by 4 bases and J by 4 bases; unmatched bases: 7. The CDR3: CAWNWDREYNEQFF. The DNA for the CDR3 is TGTGCCTGGAATTGGGACAGAGAGTACAATGAGCAGTTCTTC.

The V gene is TRBV19, the J gene TRBJ2-2; D is perhaps TRBD1 (5 bases). This CDR3 has 14 residues. Trimming pared 1 base from V and 6 bases from J, leaving 9 bases between. Germline values: CDR1 LNHDA, CDR2 SQIVND (reference sequence). The CDR3 DNA reads TGTGCCAGTAGTATAGCCAGGGCGGCCGGGGAGCTGTTTTTT. Its protein product is CASSIARAAGELFF.

Only a few counts were recorded for this clone. The CDR3 region is CASSATGVRGTEAFF. Written as DNA, the CDR3 is TGTGCCAGCAGCGCGACAGGGGTCCGGGGCACTGAAGCTTTCTTT. V gene TRBV9 combines with J gene TRBJ1-1; 8 bases match TRBD1. J was trimmed by 4 bases and V by 3 bases; bases with no gene match: 8. CDR3 length equals 15 residues. Germline CDR1 SGDLS, CDR2 YYNGEE. Filled out from reference TRBV9 and TRBJ1-1, the complete variable domain reads DSGVTQTPKHLITATGQRVTLRCSPRSGDLSVYWYQQSLDQGLQFLIQYYNGEERAKGNILERFSAQQFPDLHSELNLSSLELGDSALYFCASSATGVRGTEAFFGQGTRLTVV.

This clone was recorded a few times. The J gene is TRBJ2-1, the V gene TRBV30; TRBD2 matches 8 bases. Germline CDR1 is GTSNPN and CDR2 is SVGIG (reference sequence). CDR3 size: 15 residues. With 3 bases clipped from V and 6 bases from J, the junction kept 10 bases outside the gene matches. The DNA for the CDR3 is TGTGCCTGGAGGTCCGGGACTAGGGCCTCCAATGAGCAGTTCTTC. Protein product: CAWRSGTRASNEQFF.

V gene TRBV30 combines with J gene TRBJ2-3; tentative D call: TRBD2 (6 bases). Per germline, CDR1 GTSNPN and CDR2 SVGIG (reference sequence). The length of the CDR3 is 15 residues. The V gene lost 2 bases and the J gene lost 0 bases, with 12 bases spanning the gap. Written as DNA, the CDR3 is TGTGCCTGGAGTAGGGACTTAACTAGCACAGATACGCAGTATTTT. Its protein is CAWSRDLTSTDTQYF.

The rearrangement links TRBV5-1 to TRBJ1-4; no reliable D call. The V and J ends lost 3 bases and 6 bases respectively, with 15 bases between them. CDR3 length equals 15 residues. The germline gives CDR1 SGHRS, CDR2 YFSETQ. The CDR3 spells CASSSYEEGDEKLFF. CDR3 bases: TGCGCCAGCAGCTCCTACGAGGAGGGTGATGAAAAACTGTTTTTT.

V usage is TRBV5-4 and J usage is TRBJ2-1, with 8 bases lining up with TRBD2. The CDR3 spans 15 residues. CDR1 is SGHNT and CDR2 is YYREEE in the germline V gene (reference sequence). V dropped 4 bases and J dropped 8; count of bases not matched to a gene: 11. CDR3 protein: CASSPGAGGVDEQFF. The DNA for the CDR3 is TGTGCCAGCAGCCCAGGGGCGGGGGGTGTCGATGAGCAGTTCTTC.

The chain links TRBV4-1 to TRBJ1-2; 11 bases match TRBD1. The CDR3 consists of 15 residues. CDR1 is MGHRA, CDR2 YSYEKL, per germline. V shed 3 bases and J 7 bases; nucleotides not matched to a gene: 7. The CDR3 bases are TGCGCCAGCAGCCACACCGGGACAGGGGGTTCTGGCTACACCTTC. Its protein product is CASSHTGTGGSGYTF.